This T cell receptor beta chain was recorded in a study of CD8+ T cells in alopecia areata. Findings and caveats of the study: In scalp samples, resident alphabeta T cells of normal skin are also sequenced.

The pooled cutaneous lymph node cells were sorted using several markers (CD4, CD8alpha, NKG2D, NKG2ACE and others). Extraction and reverse transcription of RNA yielded cDNA as the sequencing template. Sequencing used immunoSEQ multiplex PCR; TCRdb keeps in-frame clones, though not all of them. The repertoire shows around 300,000 clones, none seen only once; the top ten take 1.2%. This clone was observed a few times. Its specificity is unknown. Any gene name here is a mouse gene name. The CDR3 end is not reached by the read, which stops 4 residues before it; the germline J gene fills it in. Germline V lookup: CDR1 FNHDT, CDR2 SITEND (reference sequence). The V end was cut by 3 bases, the J end by 3 bases, with 13 bases between. The CDR3 sequence is 14 residues long.

This receptor was obtained from a C3H/HeJ mouse with alopecia areata. These mice share the MHC haplotype H2-k. The sequenced sample consisted of CD4+ T cells sorted from a lymph node. The gene calls are TRBV19 and TRBJ2-7; D perhaps matches TRBD1 (5 bases). The CDR3 spells CASSKPQGLYEQYF. CDR3 DNA, as far as it was read: TGTGCCAGCAGTAAACCCCAGGGCCTCTAT.